Listed below are T cell receptor beta chains from one sample, sequenced in a study of T-cell memory formation after mild COVID-19. TCRdb reprocessed the 5' RACE reads via MiXCR and lists one record per CDR3 protein. The table has approximately 260,000 distinct CDR3 sequences, 15% to 20% seen once. The sample was PBMCs or a T cell subset sorted from them (not recorded which). All receptors derive from a man aged 18 to 29 who had mild COVID-19 (a few samples of this study predate the infection). Cell type and time point are not known. CDR3s include the opening cysteine and the closing phenylalanine or tryptophan. Fields, in order: D gene, clone size, V gene, J gene, CDR3 DNA, CDR3 protein. A D gene is named only where the DNA matches it firmly. The size of a clone is reported for some rows only, either as once, few or many, or as a class for expanded clones.

d_gene: .
abundance: .
v_gene: TRBV20-1
j_gene: TRBJ2-3
CDR3nt: TGCAGTGCTAGCACGCCGGGGGTTCGCACAGATACGCAGTATTTT
CDR3aa: CSASTPGVRTDTQYF

d_gene: .
abundance: few
v_gene: TRBV18
j_gene: TRBJ1-1
CDR3nt: TGTGCCAGCTCACCTAGGGAGGGCACTGAAGCTTTCTTT
CDR3aa: CASSPREGTEAFF

d_gene: .
abundance: .
v_gene: TRBV5-6
j_gene: TRBJ2-1
CDR3nt: TGTGCCAGCAGCTTGGCTTCTCCGGGGGGCCGGGGAGAGCAGTTCTTC
CDR3aa: CASSLASPGGRGEQFF

d_gene: TRBD2
abundance: .
v_gene: TRBV6-2/TRBV6-3
j_gene: TRBJ2-2
CDR3nt: TGTGCCAGCAGTTACTCACCGGGAGGCACCGTGGAGCTGTTTTTT
CDR3aa: CASSYSPGGTVELFF

d_gene: .
abundance: few
v_gene: TRBV4-3
j_gene: TRBJ2-6
CDR3nt: TGCGCCAGCAGCCAAGAAGGGGGAAAGGCCAACGTCCTGACTTTC
CDR3aa: CASSQEGGKANVLTF

d_gene: .
abundance: few
v_gene: TRBV28
j_gene: TRBJ2-1
CDR3nt: TGTGCCAGCAGACAGGGAGTGAGAAATGAGCAGTTCTTC
CDR3aa: CASRQGVRNEQFF

d_gene: .
abundance: few
v_gene: TRBV12-3/TRBV12-4
j_gene: TRBJ1-2
CDR3nt: TGTGCCAGCAGTTTAGTTCCAGGACCCTATGGCTACACCTTC
CDR3aa: CASSLVPGPYGYTF

d_gene: .
abundance: once
v_gene: TRBV5-1
j_gene: TRBJ1-1
CDR3nt: TGCGCCAGCAGCTCCGGGGACGGCTACACTGAAGCTTTCTTT
CDR3aa: CASSSGDGYTEAFF

d_gene: TRBD2
abundance: .
v_gene: TRBV2
j_gene: TRBJ2-1
CDR3nt: TGTGCCAGCAAAAAGGGACTAGCGGACTACAATGAGCAGTTCTTC
CDR3aa: CASKKGLADYNEQFF

d_gene: TRBD2
abundance: few
v_gene: TRBV7-6
j_gene: TRBJ2-1
CDR3nt: TGTGCCAGCAGCTCTAGTACGGTTAGCGGGGCCAATGAGCAGTTCTTC
CDR3aa: CASSSSTVSGANEQFF

d_gene: .
abundance: few
v_gene: TRBV11-2
j_gene: TRBJ2-1
CDR3nt: TGTGCCAGCAGCTTAACGCTATTCCGGGACGGGCAGTCTGAGCAGTTCTTC
CDR3aa: CASSLTLFRDGQSEQFF

d_gene: .
abundance: few
v_gene: TRBV6-6
j_gene: TRBJ1-2
CDR3nt: TGTGCCAGCAGACCGGACGTACGAGGCTACACCTTC
CDR3aa: CASRPDVRGYTF

d_gene: .
abundance: few
v_gene: TRBV2
j_gene: TRBJ2-7
CDR3nt: TGTGCCAGCAGTCGACTAGCCTACGAGCAGTACTTC
CDR3aa: CASSRLAYEQYF

d_gene: .
abundance: many
v_gene: TRBV5-1
j_gene: TRBJ1-2
CDR3nt: TGCGCCAGCAGCACGCAGGGAGGAGGGTATGGCTACACCTTC
CDR3aa: CASSTQGGGYGYTF

d_gene: TRBD2
abundance: many
v_gene: TRBV28
j_gene: TRBJ2-3
CDR3nt: TGTGCCAGCAGTCTAGCGGGGGCCAACACAGATACGCAGTATTTT
CDR3aa: CASSLAGANTDTQYF

d_gene: TRBD1
abundance: .
v_gene: TRBV20-1
j_gene: TRBJ2-5
CDR3nt: TGCAGTGCTAGAACAGGGGGAGAGACCCAGTACTTC
CDR3aa: CSARTGGETQYF

d_gene: .
abundance: .
v_gene: TRBV7-9
j_gene: TRBJ2-2
CDR3nt: TGTGCCAGCAGCTTCCGAGGGTCCTCGAACACCGGGGAGCTGTTTTTT
CDR3aa: CASSFRGSSNTGELFF

d_gene: TRBD1
abundance: .
v_gene: TRBV7-2
j_gene: TRBJ1-5
CDR3nt: TGTGCCAGCAGCGGGGACAGGGCCCAGCCCCAGCATTTT
CDR3aa: CASSGDRAQPQHF

d_gene: TRBD1
abundance: .
v_gene: TRBV7-3
j_gene: TRBJ2-3
CDR3nt: TGTGCCAGCAGCCCACGGAGGGGACAGGGGCCGTCGGGCACAGATACGCAGTATTTT
CDR3aa: CASSPRRGQGPSGTDTQYF

d_gene: .
abundance: few
v_gene: TRBV5-1
j_gene: TRBJ2-2
CDR3nt: TGCGCCAGCAGCTTGGATTCGGTAGCGGCGAACACCGGGGAGCTGTTTTTT
CDR3aa: CASSLDSVAANTGELFF

d_gene: .
abundance: .
v_gene: TRBV4-1
j_gene: TRBJ1-1
CDR3nt: TGCGCCAGCAGCCAAGAAGTTAGGGGCACTGAAGCTTTCTTT
CDR3aa: CASSQEVRGTEAFF

d_gene: .
abundance: few
v_gene: TRBV7-3
j_gene: TRBJ2-2
CDR3nt: TGTGCCAGCAGCCTAAGATGGGCCGGGGAGCTGTTTTTT
CDR3aa: CASSLRWAGELFF

d_gene: TRBD1
abundance: few
v_gene: TRBV28
j_gene: TRBJ1-2
CDR3nt: TGTGCCAGCAGCCCCGGGACAGGGGTCGGCTACACCTTC
CDR3aa: CASSPGTGVGYTF

d_gene: .
abundance: .
v_gene: TRBV6-5
j_gene: TRBJ1-5
CDR3nt: TGTGCCAGCAGTTCGATAACTACCCGTCAGCCCCAGCATTTT
CDR3aa: CASSSITTRQPQHF

d_gene: TRBD2
abundance: few
v_gene: TRBV11-2
j_gene: TRBJ2-3
CDR3nt: TGTGCCAGCAACCAACTAGCGGGGTACACAGATACGCAGTATTTT
CDR3aa: CASNQLAGYTDTQYF

d_gene: .
abundance: .
v_gene: TRBV12-3/TRBV12-4
j_gene: TRBJ1-6
CDR3nt: TGTGCCAGCAGTATCAGGGCTCTGGGGAATTCACCCCTCCACTTT
CDR3aa: CASSIRALGNSPLHF

d_gene: .
abundance: .
v_gene: TRBV10-1
j_gene: TRBJ2-7
CDR3nt: TGCGCCAGCAGTAATCCCGGGGATAACCCCTACGAGCAGTACTTC
CDR3aa: CASSNPGDNPYEQYF

d_gene: .
abundance: few
v_gene: TRBV7-9
j_gene: TRBJ2-6
CDR3nt: TGTGCCAGCAGCGAGCGACGGCGCTCTGGGGCCAACGTCCTGACTTTC
CDR3aa: CASSERRRSGANVLTF

d_gene: TRBD1
abundance: .
v_gene: TRBV20-1
j_gene: TRBJ1-5
CDR3nt: TGCAGTGCTACGCCAGGGGGCGCGTCTGGTCAGCCCCAGCATTTT
CDR3aa: CSATPGGASGQPQHF

d_gene: .
abundance: .
v_gene: TRBV7-2
j_gene: TRBJ2-3
CDR3nt: TGTGCCAGCAGCTCGCAGGTTACAGATACGCAGTATTTT
CDR3aa: CASSSQVTDTQYF

d_gene: TRBD2
abundance: few
v_gene: TRBV5-6
j_gene: TRBJ2-3
CDR3nt: TGTGCCAGCAGCTTGTTCCAGCGGGGGAGCACAGATACGCAGTATTTT
CDR3aa: CASSLFQRGSTDTQYF

d_gene: .
abundance: .
v_gene: TRBV6-2/TRBV6-3
j_gene: TRBJ2-1
CDR3nt: TGTGCCAGCAGTCTCAGACAGGCGACCTACAATGAGCAGTTCTTC
CDR3aa: CASSLRQATYNEQFF

d_gene: TRBD1
abundance: .
v_gene: TRBV4-2
j_gene: TRBJ2-5
CDR3nt: TGTGCCAGCAGCCCCACGCCCGGGACAGACCAAGAGACCCAGTACTTC
CDR3aa: CASSPTPGTDQETQYF

d_gene: .
abundance: .
v_gene: TRBV12-3/TRBV12-4
j_gene: TRBJ1-1
CDR3nt: TGTGCCAGCAGTTCCCCGGACAGCCCGAACACTGAAGCTTTCTTT
CDR3aa: CASSSPDSPNTEAFF

d_gene: .
abundance: .
v_gene: TRBV4-3
j_gene: TRBJ1-1
CDR3nt: TGCGCCAGCAGCCAAGACCAGGGCACTGGAGGCACTGAAGCTTTCTTT
CDR3aa: CASSQDQGTGGTEAFF

d_gene: .
abundance: few
v_gene: TRBV7-3
j_gene: TRBJ2-2
CDR3nt: TGTGCCAGCAGCTCCGGGTCCACCGGGGAGCTGTTTTTT
CDR3aa: CASSSGSTGELFF

d_gene: TRBD1
abundance: .
v_gene: TRBV7-9
j_gene: TRBJ1-1
CDR3nt: TGTGCCAGTTCAGGGGACAGGGAACAACAAGAAGGGTTAAGGACTGAAGCTTTCTTT
CDR3aa: CASSGDREQQEGLRTEAFF

d_gene: .
abundance: .
v_gene: TRBV14
j_gene: TRBJ1-4
CDR3nt: TGTGCCAGCAGCCAAGATCCAGGGAAACTGTTTTTT
CDR3aa: CASSQDPGKLFF

d_gene: TRBD2
abundance: .
v_gene: TRBV6-2/TRBV6-3
j_gene: TRBJ2-1
CDR3nt: TGTGCCAGCAGTTATGAGCGGGGGAGCTACTACAATGAGCAGTTCTTC
CDR3aa: CASSYERGSYYNEQFF

d_gene: TRBD1
abundance: few
v_gene: TRBV7-9
j_gene: TRBJ1-4
CDR3nt: TGTGCCAGCAGCTCGTTGACAGGGCGAAGTGAAAAACTGTTTTTT
CDR3aa: CASSSLTGRSEKLFF

d_gene: TRBD2
abundance: .
v_gene: TRBV10-3
j_gene: TRBJ2-3
CDR3nt: TGTGCCATCAGTGAGTCGAGGAGCGGGGGGGTCACAGATACGCAGTATTTT
CDR3aa: CAISESRSGGVTDTQYF

d_gene: .
abundance: .
v_gene: TRBV2
j_gene: TRBJ2-3
CDR3nt: TGTGCCAACCCCCACCCGAGGACAGATACGCAGTATTTT
CDR3aa: CANPHPRTDTQYF

d_gene: .
abundance: few
v_gene: TRBV5-1
j_gene: TRBJ1-2
CDR3nt: TGCGCCAGCAGTCCGGACGGAAGGGGTGGCTACACCTTC
CDR3aa: CASSPDGRGGYTF

d_gene: TRBD1
abundance: .
v_gene: TRBV20-1
j_gene: TRBJ2-1
CDR3nt: TGCAGTGCTAGAGATTGGGCAGGGGGTATCAGGTATGAGCAGTTCTTC
CDR3aa: CSARDWAGGIRYEQFF

d_gene: TRBD1
abundance: .
v_gene: TRBV15
j_gene: TRBJ2-5
CDR3nt: TGTGCCACCAGCAGAGAAGGGCTACAGGGGTCCCAGTACTTC
CDR3aa: CATSREGLQGSQYF

d_gene: .
abundance: .
v_gene: TRBV5-1
j_gene: TRBJ2-5
CDR3nt: TGCGCCAGCAGCGGGACCGGCGGAAGGCAAGAGACCCAGTACTTC
CDR3aa: CASSGTGGRQETQYF

d_gene: TRBD1
abundance: .
v_gene: TRBV27
j_gene: TRBJ2-3
CDR3nt: TGTGCCAGCAGGGCCCTTCGGACAGGGAGCACAGATACGCAGTATTTT
CDR3aa: CASRALRTGSTDTQYF

d_gene: .
abundance: few
v_gene: TRBV2
j_gene: TRBJ1-1
CDR3nt: TGTGCCAGCAGTGAATTGACCAACACTGAAGCTTTCTTT
CDR3aa: CASSELTNTEAFF

d_gene: .
abundance: few
v_gene: TRBV7-2
j_gene: TRBJ2-6
CDR3nt: TGTGCCAGCAGCTTAGGGGGTGGGGCCAACGTCCTGACTTTC
CDR3aa: CASSLGGGANVLTF